These 21 T cell receptor beta chains originate from one sample sequenced in a study of blood T cell repertoires in COVID-19. The method was immunoSEQ multiplex PCR; TCRdb's version includes in-frame clones alone and lacks a portion of them. The sample holds over 300,000 clones, 80% to 90% seen once. The sequencing input was PBMCs or T cells enriched from blood (not recorded which). These receptors all come from a young man who had recovered from COVID-19.

The J gene is TRBJ1-1, the V gene TRBV4-1; 7 bases are a match to TRBD1. Germline values: CDR1 MGHRA, CDR2 YSYEKL. With V trimmed by 2 bases and J by 3 bases, 3 bases remained unmatched. The CDR3 sequence is 14 residues long. CDR3 residues: CASSQQDRDTEAFF. In DNA, the CDR3 is TGCGCCAGCAGCCAACAAGACAGGGACACTGAAGCTTTCTTT.

In its sample, this clone was seen a few times. The chain combines TRBV5-8 with TRBJ2-2, with D hard to call. The CDR3 is 15 amino acids. Trimming stripped 5 bases from V and 4 bases from J, with 15 bases between. CDR1 is SGHTS and CDR2 is YDEGEE in the germline V gene. As DNA, the CDR3 is TGTGCCAGCAGGAGGTACGGGTTGGGCACCGGGGAGCTGTTTTTT. Its protein is CASRRYGLGTGELFF.

The chain recombines TRBV7-9 with TRBJ1-4, with a tentative D call TRBD1 (5 bases). The ends were cut back, 2 bases at V and 6 bases at J, with 10 bases in the middle. In germline, CDR1 is SEHNR, CDR2 FQNEAQ (reference sequence). The length of the CDR3 is 14 residues. The CDR3 reads CASSLWGEDEKLFF. The CDR3 region has the DNA TGTGCCAGCAGCTTATGGGGGGAAGATGAAAAACTGTTTTTT.

The chain is built from TRBV6-5 and TRBJ2-3; 9 bases map to TRBD1. CDR3 length: 13 amino acids. Per germline, CDR1 MNHEY and CDR2 SVGAGI. Trimming removed 9 bases from V and 1 base from J; junction bases left unmatched: 2. In DNA form, the CDR3 reads TGTGCCAGTCGACAGGGGGGCACAGATACGCAGTATTTT. This encodes CASRQGGTDTQYF.

The rearrangement joins TRBV5-1 to TRBJ1-1; 8 bases fit TRBD1. V lost 2 bases, J lost 4 bases, and 10 bases stayed unmatched. The CDR3 length is 16 residues. In germline, CDR1 is SGHRS, CDR2 YFSETQ. CDR3 loop: CASSFSRGTGRTEAFF. The CDR3 region has the DNA TGCGCCAGCAGCTTTTCTCGGGGGACAGGCCGCACTGAAGCTTTCTTT. The complete variable domain, with remaining parts taken from reference TRBV5-1 and TRBJ1-1, reads KAGVTQTPRYLIKTRGQQVTLSCSPISGHRSVSWYQQTPGQGLQFLFEYFSETQRNKGNFPGRFSGRQFSNSRSEMNVSTLELGDSALYLCASSFSRGTGRTEAFFGQGTRLTVV.

The chain couples TRBV11-1 to TRBJ2-6; D gene unclear. From germline, CDR1 is SGHAT and CDR2 FQDESV (reference sequence). The length of the CDR3 is 14 residues. The V end was cut by 5 bases, the J end by 0 bases, with 5 bases between. CDR3 bases: TGTGCCAGCAGCGAGAGCTCTGGGGCCAACGTCCTGACTTTC. Its protein is CASSESSGANVLTF. The entire variable domain, with the rest obtained from reference TRBV11-1 and TRBJ2-6, is as follows: EAEVAQSPRYKITEKSQAVAFWCDPISGHATLYWYRQILGQGPELLVQFQDESVVDDSQLPKDRFSAERLKGVDSTLKIQPAELGDSAMYLCASSESSGANVLTFGAGSRLTVL.

V gene TRBV14 combines with J gene TRBJ2-3; no clear D gene. Between the trimmed V and J ends, which lost 3 bases and 2 bases, there was a span of 6 bases. The germline V gene has CDR1 SGHDN and CDR2 FVKESK. The CDR3 has 13 amino acids. CDR3 in amino acids: CASSHVITDTQYF. The CDR3 DNA is TGTGCCAGCAGCCATGTAATCACAGATACGCAGTATTTT.

The chain employs TRBV30 and TRBJ2-1; 7 nucleotides match TRBD1. The CDR3 runs 15 residues. Germline V gene sequence: CDR1 GTSNPN, CDR2 SVGIG (reference sequence). The junction had 10 bases not matched to a gene; V was cut back by 3 bases and J by 5 bases. The CDR3 DNA reads TGTGCCTGGAGCCCAACAGGGGTCGGGGACAATGAGCAGTTCTTC. This gives the protein CAWSPTGVGDNEQFF.

This chain uses TRBV7-2 with TRBJ2-1; the D is unclear. Germline assignment: CDR1 SGHTA and CDR2 FQGNSA. The CDR3 runs to 14 residues. V was shortened by 5 bases and J by 8 bases, with 16 bases between the two germline ends. In DNA form, the CDR3 reads TGTGCCAGCAGCCCCGACCCAACAGTACATGAGCAGTTCTTC. Its translation: CASSPDPTVHEQFF.

In regard to this clone: A read error may account for a junction end that differs from germline. The V call is TRBV25-1, the J call TRBJ1-1; D uncertain. This CDR3 is 13 amino acids long. Germline V gene data show CDR1 as MGHDK and CDR2 as SYGVNS. This CDR3 reads CACRNQVYTEAFF. The DNA for the CDR3 is TGTGCCTGCAGAAATCAGGTCTACACTGAAGCTTTCTTT.

This chain links TRBV7-2 with TRBJ1-2, with 8 bases identical to TRBD1. J was trimmed by 6 bases and V by 1 base; bases with no gene match: 1. The CDR3 covers 13 residues. Per the germline V gene, CDR1 is SGHTA and CDR2 is FQGNSA. The CDR3 coding sequence is TGTGCCAGCAGCTTAGACAGGGGGGATGGCTACACCTTC. Its protein is CASSLDRGDGYTF.

V usage is TRBV29-1 and J usage is TRBJ1-2; D might be TRBD1 (5 bases). V was cut by 4 bases and J by 4 bases, with 10 bases left in between. This CDR3 contains 12 residues. The germline CDR1 and CDR2 sequences are SQVTM and ANQGSEA. CDR3 bases: TGCAGCGTTGGTCGGGGGGGCTATGGCTACACCTTC. Amino acids: CSVGRGGYGYTF.

This chain uses TRBV12-3 or TRBV12-4 with TRBJ2-2; 7 bases are shared with TRBD1. Unmatched junction bases numbered 1, after V lost 2 bases and J lost 7 bases. The CDR3 spans 13 residues. The CDR3 bases are TGTGCCAGCAGTTTATCAGGGGGCGGGGAGCTGTTTTTT. Protein: CASSLSGGGELFF.

The rearrangement joins TRBV9 to TRBJ2-5; 8 nucleotides agree with TRBD2. V was clipped by 0 bases and J by 2 bases; unmatched bases: 3. This CDR3 contains 15 residues. CDR1 SGDLS and CDR2 YYNGEE come from the germline V gene. The chain's CDR3 is CASSVAGGAQETQYF. The CDR3 DNA reads TGTGCCAGCAGCGTAGCGGGGGGGGCACAAGAGACCCAGTACTTC.

This clone has just a few counts. This chain connects TRBV6-5 to TRBJ1-5; maybe TRBD1 (5 bases). The CDR3 runs 15 residues. The germline CDR1 and CDR2 sequences are MNHEY and SVGAGI. V dropped 8 bases and J dropped 0 bases, with 14 bases sitting between them. The CDR3 loop reads CASRRTGHSNQPQHF. DNA of the CDR3: TGTGCCAGCCGCCGAACAGGACATAGCAATCAGCCCCAGCATTTT.

The chain links TRBV18 to TRBJ1-3; 8 bases are shared with TRBD1. Germline V lookup: CDR1 KGHSH, CDR2 LQKENI. The ends lost 3 bases at V and 6 bases at J; junction bases unmatched: 7. The length of the CDR3 is 15 residues. The DNA of the CDR3 is TGTGCCAGCTCACCGGGGACAGGCTCCGAAAACACCATATATTTT. Amino acid sequence: CASSPGTGSENTIYF.

This sequence joins TRBV5-1 and TRBJ2-1, with TRBD1 matching 7 bases. With 2 bases clipped from V and 2 bases from J, the junction kept 7 bases outside the gene matches. The CDR3 is 16 amino acids. From germline, CDR1 is SGHRS and CDR2 YFSETQ. As DNA, the CDR3 is TGCGCCAGCAGCTTCCCGGCAGGGGGAGCCTACAATGAGCAGTTCTTC. This translates into CASSFPAGGAYNEQFF.

The V call is TRBV20-1, the J call TRBJ2-3; no clear D. Trimming took 3 bases from V and 0 from J, leaving 13 bases between them. The CDR3 extends over 15 amino acids. Germline V gene lookup returns CDR1 DFQATT and CDR2 SNEGSKA (reference sequence). In DNA, the CDR3 is TGCAGTGCTAGTGGTCTTGGCTCTAGCACAGATACGCAGTATTTT. This sequence encodes CSASGLGSSTDTQYF.

The chain carries TRBV3-1 (or the pseudogene TRBV3-2) and TRBJ2-1; TRBD2 matches 11 bases. Per germline, CDR1 LGHDT and CDR2 YNNKEL (reference sequence). This CDR3 has 15 amino acids. Trimming took 4 bases from V and 8 from J; bases not matched to a gene: 7. The CDR3 region has the DNA TGTGCCAGCAGCCTAGCGGGGGGGAGGTTGTATGAGCAGTTCTTC. This translates into CASSLAGGRLYEQFF.

The V call is TRBV4-1, the J call TRBJ1-3; the match to TRBD1 covers 10 bases. The CDR3 runs to 17 residues. The V gene end was trimmed by 3 bases and the J gene end by 3 bases; junction bases not matched to a gene: 8. Per the germline V gene, CDR1 is MGHRA and CDR2 is YSYEKL. CDR3 in DNA: TGCGCCAGCAGCCAGCCACGACAGGGGGCTCGTGGAAACACCATATATTTT. It yields the protein CASSQPRQGARGNTIYF.

This clone was seen a single time. The V and J genes are TRBV30 and TRBJ1-2; the match to TRBD1 covers 11 bases. Germline loops: CDR1 GTSNPN, CDR2 SVGIG (reference sequence). With V trimmed by 5 bases and J by 5 bases, 10 bases remained unmatched. CDR3 length: 15 amino acids. The CDR3 DNA reads as TGTGCCTGGGACCCCGGGACAGGGGGTCGATATGGCTACACCTTC. Residues: CAWDPGTGGRYGYTF.